Listed below are T cell receptor beta chains from one sample, sequenced in a study of blood T cell repertoires in COVID-19. TCRdb's table, derived via immunoSEQ multiplex PCR, lists solely in-frame clones and lacks some. The sample lists about 75,000 clones, 74% occurring once. The sample consisted of peripheral blood. Receptors were obtained from a human donor with acute or convalescent COVID-19. The donor label of this sample is uncertain. Both conserved end residues are part of each CDR3. D genes are given only for firm matches. Clone size, where shown, is once, few, many, or a class for clones that have expanded.

>-|TRBJ2-5|-|TRBV5-1
TGCGCCAGCAGCTTTTTAGGGGGGGCCCAGTACTTC
CASSFLGGAQYF
>TRBD1|TRBJ1-1|few|TRBV18
TGTGCCAGCTCACGAAGGGACAGGGGGATCACTGAAGCTTTCTTT
CASSRRDRGITEAFF
>-|TRBJ2-3|few|TRBV5-1
TGCGCCAGCAGCTTTTACAGGCCGGACACAGATACGCAGTATTTT
CASSFYRPDTDTQYF
>-|TRBJ1-4|-|TRBV9
TGTGCCAGCAGCACCTCCGACAGTTCTAATGAAAAACTGTTTTTT
CASSTSDSSNEKLFF
>-|TRBJ2-2|few|TRBV5-5
TGTGCCAGCAGCTTAGGACTGAACACCGGGGAGCTGTTTTTT
CASSLGLNTGELFF
>-|TRBJ2-1|-|TRBV24-1
TGTGCCACCAGTCCGTCTCGCGGTACCACCTACAATGAGCAGTTCTTC
CATSPSRGTTYNEQFF
>TRBD2|TRBJ2-7|-|TRBV15
TGTGCCACCAGCAGAGACCTTACGGTCGGGACTAGGCTCTACGAGCAGTACTTC
CATSRDLTVGTRLYEQYF
>-|TRBJ1-1|-|TRBV5-6
TGTGCCAGCAGCCCCCCGGGGGTGGGGCCGAACACTGAAGCTTTCTTT
CASSPPGVGPNTEAFF
>-|TRBJ1-2|-|TRBV5-5
TGTGCCAGCAGCTTGTCCCCCGGGGGGCCGTTTCTAGCTAACTATGGCTACACCTTC
CASSLSPGGPFLANYGYTF
>-|TRBJ1-4|-|TRBV7-2
TGTGCCAGCAGCTCCGGGACATCTTTTCCCCAAAATGAAAAACTGTTTTTT
CASSSGTSFPQNEKLFF
>-|TRBJ1-2|-|TRBV28
TGTGCCAGCAGTTCCCGACCTCCGGGGGAGGGCTACACCTTC
CASSSRPPGEGYTF
>TRBD2|TRBJ2-5|-|TRBV10-3
TGTGCCATCGGCAGTAGCGGGGGTTCCCAAGAGACCCAGTACTTC
CAIGSSGGSQETQYF
>-|TRBJ2-5|-|TRBV15
TGTGCCACCAGCACCCTGGCGGGCAGAGGAGAGACCCAGTACTTC
CATSTLAGRGETQYF
>TRBD1|TRBJ2-5|-|TRBV11-3
TGTGCCAGCAGCTCCCGGGACAGACAAGAGACCCAGTACTTC
CASSSRDRQETQYF
>TRBD1|TRBJ1-5|once|TRBV6-6
TGTGCCAGCAGCGACGGACAGGGAGGTCAGCCCCAGCATTTT
CASSDGQGGQPQHF
>TRBD2|TRBJ2-7|few|TRBV4-3
TGCGCCAGCAGCCCTGGGGCTAGCGGGAGGGTCGAGCAGTACTTC
CASSPGASGRVEQYF
>-|TRBJ2-2|-|TRBV9
TGTGCCAGCAGCGTCCGAGTTGACGGGGAGCTGTTTTTT
CASSVRVDGELFF
>TRBD1|TRBJ1-1|-|TRBV7-2
TGTGCCAGCAGCTTAGGGCCAGGGGGCTTGAACACTGAAGCTTTCTTT
CASSLGPGGLNTEAFF
>TRBD2|TRBJ2-1|-|TRBV3-1/TRBV3-2
TGTGCCAGCAGCCCCTCACTAGCGCTCAATGAGCAGTTCTTC
CASSPSLALNEQFF
>TRBD2|TRBJ2-1|-|TRBV5-1
TGCGCCAGCAGCCACGTAGCGGGAGGGAACAATGAGCAGTTCTTC
CASSHVAGGNNEQFF
>-|TRBJ1-2|-|TRBV4-2
TGTGCCAGCAGCCATGGACAACAGGGAAGTGGCTACACCTTC
CASSHGQQGSGYTF
>TRBD1|TRBJ1-2|-|TRBV4-2
TGTGCCAGCAGCCAAGCCATAAAAGCCGGGACAGGGTTCAACTATGGCTACACCTTC
CASSQAIKAGTGFNYGYTF
>TRBD2|TRBJ2-3|-|TRBV7-6
TGTGCCAGCAGCTCCGTACCCGGGGTTAGCGGGGGGGCCGGAGATACGCAGTATTTT
CASSSVPGVSGGAGDTQYF
>-|TRBJ2-2|-|TRBV12-3/TRBV12-4
TGTGCCAGCATGCAGGAAACCGGGGAGCTGTTTTTT
CASMQETGELFF
>-|TRBJ1-2|once|TRBV10-2
TGCGCCAGCAGTAACCCGGGAGATAACTATGGCTACACCTTC
CASSNPGDNYGYTF
>TRBD1|TRBJ2-7|-|TRBV19
TGTGCCAGTAGTATAACGACAGGGGCCTCCTACGAGCAGTACTTC
CASSITTGASYEQYF
>-|TRBJ1-5|few|TRBV7-2
TGTGCCAGCAGCTTAACGGGGAGCAATCAGCCCCAGCATTTT
CASSLTGSNQPQHF
>TRBD1|TRBJ1-2|-|TRBV10-2
TGCGCCAGCAGTGAAACACGGACAGGCTTGAACTATGGCTACACCTTC
CASSETRTGLNYGYTF
>TRBD1|TRBJ2-7|-|TRBV7-8
TGTGCCAGCAGTCCACGGGGCCCGGACAGGGATTTTAACGAGCAGTACTTC
CASSPRGPDRDFNEQYF
>-|TRBJ1-5|-|TRBV12-3/TRBV12-4
TGTGCCAGCAGAGCGAGCAATCAGCCCCAGCATTTT
CASRASNQPQHF
>TRBD2|TRBJ2-5|-|TRBV19
TGTGCCAGTAGTGGACTAGCGGGGGGCTTGGAGACCCAGTACTTC
CASSGLAGGLETQYF
>TRBD2|TRBJ2-3|-|TRBV20-1
TGCAGTGCTAGTGGGGTCGCGGGAGTCGAAGATACGCAGTATTTT
CSASGVAGVEDTQYF
>-|TRBJ1-5|once|TRBV20-1
TGCAGTGCTAGTCCCGCGGGCGGGAGCAATCAGCCCCAGCATTTT
CSASPAGGSNQPQHF
>TRBD2|TRBJ2-7|-|TRBV18
TGTGCCAGCTCCTCTAGCGGGAGGAGCTACGAGCAGTACTTC
CASSSSGRSYEQYF
>-|TRBJ1-5|-|TRBV30
TGTGCCTGGAGTGAGTCGCTAAATCAGCCCCAGCATTTT
CAWSESLNQPQHF